This T cell receptor (beta chain) was documented in a study of CD8 T cells in ankylosing spondylitis (dated by TCRdb to 2016 to 2017). Regarding the study in general: T cell receptor beta repertoires were profiled in healthy donors and ankylosing spondylitis patients so that disease-linked TCR variants could be found. In total, the full study cohort was made up of roughly 100 healthy donors and about two dozen ankylosing spondylitis patients. Peripheral blood was sampled, and synovial fluid was also collected from ankylosing spondylitis patients.

This clonotype appeared many times. Its antigen is not yet known. Base qualities are not at hand, and no much larger clone is one base apart. TCRdb shows the sequencer as Illumina HiSeq 2500. TCR beta libraries were prepared by quantitative 5'-RACE with molecular barcodes. The original pipeline was this. Disease-linked TCR variants were identified with a new computational method built on a probabilistic model of VDJ rearrangement. The public reads were quality trimmed at Q25 with fastp and then assembled into clones with MiXCR by TCRdb, keeping productive beta chains. Every entry covers one CDR3 protein and lists the most common genes and DNA from its rows. The V and J calls shown here were made by TCRdb, not taken from the authors' results. This sample gives roughly 130,000 distinct CDR3 sequences in total; 9.3% of them show up just once. The top ten clonotypes cover approximately 3.4% of the sample.

The CDR3 has 13 amino acids, counting the end cysteine and phenylalanine. Only the CDR3 region is kept as DNA, spanning 39 bases read in frame from base 1. V is clipped by 2 bases and J by 0 bases, and the sequence between their germline boundaries is 7 bases long. The germline V gene sets CDR1 to SQVTM and CDR2 to ANQGSEA. Results the study describes overall, beyond this receptor: Blood from ankylosing spondylitis patients appeared to be characterized by a TCR beta motif made up of under 10 highly homologous amino acid variants. Significant enrichment of the disease-linked clones was reported in matched synovial fluid samples from ankylosing spondylitis patients. Some motif variants were previously reported in synovial fluid and blood of reactive arthritis patients, suggesting common disease-initiation mechanisms. A CD8+ phenotype was shown by the disease-linked clones, which were found at relatively low frequencies in peripheral blood.

The chain is assembled from TRBV29-1 and TRBJ2-5, with the D gene not clear enough to name. Material for sequencing was blood, either unsorted or a sorted T cell fraction (not recorded which). This receptor was taken from a male donor with ankylosing spondylitis or in good health (not recorded which). The nucleotide sequence reads TGCAGCGTTGAAAAAGGGTACCAAGAGACCCAGTACTTC. Its translation reads: CSVEKGYQETQYF.